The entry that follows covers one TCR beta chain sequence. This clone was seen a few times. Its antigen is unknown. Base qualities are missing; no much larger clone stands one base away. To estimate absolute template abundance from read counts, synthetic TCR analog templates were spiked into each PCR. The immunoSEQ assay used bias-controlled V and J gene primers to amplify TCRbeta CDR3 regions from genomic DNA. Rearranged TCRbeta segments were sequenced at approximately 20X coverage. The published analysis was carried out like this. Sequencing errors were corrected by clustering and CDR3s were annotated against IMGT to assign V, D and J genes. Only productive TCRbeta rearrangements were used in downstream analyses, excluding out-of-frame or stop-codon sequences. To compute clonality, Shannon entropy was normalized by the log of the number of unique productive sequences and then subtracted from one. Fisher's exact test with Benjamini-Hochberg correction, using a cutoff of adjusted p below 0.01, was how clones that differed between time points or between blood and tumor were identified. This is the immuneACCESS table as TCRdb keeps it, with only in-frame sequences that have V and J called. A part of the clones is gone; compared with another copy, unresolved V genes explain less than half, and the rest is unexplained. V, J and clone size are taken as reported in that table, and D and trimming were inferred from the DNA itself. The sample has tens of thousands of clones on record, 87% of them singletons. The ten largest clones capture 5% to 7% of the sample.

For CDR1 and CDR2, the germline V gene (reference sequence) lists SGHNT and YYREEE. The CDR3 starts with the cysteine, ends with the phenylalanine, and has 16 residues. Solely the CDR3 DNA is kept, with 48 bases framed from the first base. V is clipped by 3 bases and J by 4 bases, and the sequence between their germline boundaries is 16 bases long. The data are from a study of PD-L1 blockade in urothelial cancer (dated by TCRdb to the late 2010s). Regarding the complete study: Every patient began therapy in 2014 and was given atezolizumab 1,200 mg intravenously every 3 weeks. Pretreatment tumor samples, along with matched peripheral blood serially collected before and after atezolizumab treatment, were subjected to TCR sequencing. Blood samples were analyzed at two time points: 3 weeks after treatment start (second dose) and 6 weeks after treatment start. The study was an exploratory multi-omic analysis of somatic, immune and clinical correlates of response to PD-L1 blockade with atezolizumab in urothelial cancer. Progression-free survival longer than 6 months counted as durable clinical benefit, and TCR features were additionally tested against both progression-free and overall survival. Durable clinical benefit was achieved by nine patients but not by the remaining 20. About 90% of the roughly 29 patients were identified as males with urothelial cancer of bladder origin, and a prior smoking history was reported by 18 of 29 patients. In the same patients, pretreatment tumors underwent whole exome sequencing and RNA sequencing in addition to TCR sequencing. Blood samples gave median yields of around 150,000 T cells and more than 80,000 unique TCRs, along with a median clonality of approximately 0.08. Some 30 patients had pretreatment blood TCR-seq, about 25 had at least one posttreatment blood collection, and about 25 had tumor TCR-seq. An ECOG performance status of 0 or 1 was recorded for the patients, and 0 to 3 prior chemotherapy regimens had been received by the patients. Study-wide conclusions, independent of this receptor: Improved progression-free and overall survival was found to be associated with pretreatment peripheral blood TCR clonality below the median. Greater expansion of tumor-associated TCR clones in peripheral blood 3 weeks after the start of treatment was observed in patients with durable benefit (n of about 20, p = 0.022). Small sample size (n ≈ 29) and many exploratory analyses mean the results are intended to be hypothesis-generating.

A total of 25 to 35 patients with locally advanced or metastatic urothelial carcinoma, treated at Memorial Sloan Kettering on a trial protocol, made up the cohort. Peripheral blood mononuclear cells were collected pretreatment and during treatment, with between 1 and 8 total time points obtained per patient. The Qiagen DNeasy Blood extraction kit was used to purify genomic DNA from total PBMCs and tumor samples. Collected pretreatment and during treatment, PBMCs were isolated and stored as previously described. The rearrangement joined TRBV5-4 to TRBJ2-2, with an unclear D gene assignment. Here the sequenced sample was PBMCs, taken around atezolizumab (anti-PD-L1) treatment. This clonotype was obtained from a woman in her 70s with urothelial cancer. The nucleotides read TGTGCCAGCAGCTCCAACGCAGAAACATCCACCGGGGAGCTGTTTTTT. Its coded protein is CASSSNAETSTGELFF.